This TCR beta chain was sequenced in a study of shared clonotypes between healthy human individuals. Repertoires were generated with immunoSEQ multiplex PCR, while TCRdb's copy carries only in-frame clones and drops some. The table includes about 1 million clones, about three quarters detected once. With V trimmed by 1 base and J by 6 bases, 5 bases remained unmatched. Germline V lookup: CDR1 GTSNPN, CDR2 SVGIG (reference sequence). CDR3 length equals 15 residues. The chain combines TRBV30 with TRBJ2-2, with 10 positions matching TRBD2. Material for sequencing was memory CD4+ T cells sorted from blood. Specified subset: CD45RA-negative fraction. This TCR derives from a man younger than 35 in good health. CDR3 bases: TGTGCCTGGAGTGCGAGCGGGAGGGGCCCCGGGGAGCTGTTTTTT. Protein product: CAWSASGRGPGELFF.